The 20 T cell receptor beta chains below come from one sample, sequenced in a study of graft-versus-host responses after intestinal transplantation. Profiled with immunoSEQ multiplex PCR; TCRdb holds only in-frame clones, not every one. Of over 80,000 clones listed, 80% to 95% are singletons. These TCRs are of unknown antigen specificity. The material was unstimulated CD8+ T cells sorted from spleen or lymph node cells, obtained before transplant. The receptors derive from a human donor who was the organ donor for an intestinal transplant.

The J gene is TRBJ1-6, the V gene TRBV19; TRBD1 might be the D (5 bases). The CDR3 length is 15 residues. From germline, CDR1 is LNHDA and CDR2 SQIVND (reference sequence). V was pared by 3 bases and J by 8 bases, with 14 bases between. CDR3 sequence reads: CASSMSTVRYSPLHF. CDR3 coding DNA: TGTGCCAGTAGTATGTCGACAGTACGCTATTCACCCCTCCACTTT. The full variable domain, in which reference TRBV19 and TRBJ1-6 provide the parts outside the CDR3, is DGGITQSPKYLFRKEGQNVTLSCEQNLNHDAMYWYRQDPGQGLRLIYYSQIVNDFQKGDIAEGYSVSREKKESFPLTVTSAQKNPTAFYLCASSMSTVRYSPLHFGNGTRLTVT.

The chain has TRBV12-1 and TRBJ2-1; the table assigns TRBD2, which was not confirmed against the DNA. TRBV12-1 is a listed pseudogene. This CDR3 region has 16 residues. CDR3 protein: CASSFRDCSSYNEQFF. The CDR3 region has the DNA TGTGCCAGCAGCTTCCGGGACTGCAGCTCCTACAATGAGCAGTTCTTC.

The chain couples TRBV7-6 to TRBJ1-1; possible D gene TRBD1, 5 bases. V was cut by 2 bases and J by 5 bases, with 21 bases left in between. CDR3 size: 17 residues. Germline CDR1 is SGHVS and CDR2 is FNYEAQ. The CDR3 region is CASSLKFSIQGKTEAFF. CDR3 coding DNA: TGTGCCAGCAGCTTAAAGTTTTCTATTCAGGGAAAAACTGAAGCTTTCTTT.

This chain's CDR3 is CASSVGWGQGAFF. In nucleotides, the CDR3 is TGTGCCAGCAGCGTAGGTTGGGGGCAGGGAGCTTTCTTT. This rearrangement joins TRBV9 to TRBJ1-1; D may be TRBD1 (6 bases). Trimming removed 0 bases from V and 10 bases from J, with 13 bases in between. CDR3 length: 13 amino acids. CDR1 is SGDLS, CDR2 YYNGEE, per germline. Supplemented by reference TRBV9 and TRBJ1-1, the full variable domain reads DSGVTQTPKHLITATGQRVTLRCSPRSGDLSVYWYQQSLDQGLQFLIQYYNGEERAKGNILERFSAQQFPDLHSELNLSSLELGDSALYFCASSVGWGQGAFFGQGTRLTVV.

The chain combines TRBV5-4 with TRBJ1-6; D is ambiguous. This CDR3 spans 16 amino acids. Trimming removed 7 bases from V and 0 bases from J, with 14 bases in between. CDR1 is SGHNT and CDR2 is YYREEE in the germline V gene (reference sequence). The CDR3 region is CASRYSPSSYNSPLHF. The CDR3 DNA is TGTGCCAGCCGCTACAGTCCCAGCTCCTATAATTCACCCCTCCACTTT.

The CDR3 coding sequence is TGTGCTAGTGGTTTGGCTAGGCCTGCCGGAAACACCATATATTTT. Translation: CASGLARPAGNTIYF. This chain joins TRBV12-5 and TRBJ1-3; no clear D. V shed 1 base and J shed 4 bases, with 11 bases lying between them. Germline V gene lookup returns CDR1 LGHNT and CDR2 FRNRAP. This CDR3 is built from 15 residues.

The CDR3 loop is CASSLVSGTGELFF. The CDR3 DNA follows: TGTGCCAGCAGCTTAGTCTCGGGCACCGGGGAGCTGTTTTTT. This sequence joins TRBV7-2 and TRBJ2-2; D unresolved. V lost 1 base and J 4 bases, leaving 7 bases between the germline ends. Germline V lookup: CDR1 SGHTA, CDR2 FQGNSA. The CDR3 runs to 14 residues.

This clone is a singleton in its sample. The V and J genes are TRBV7-8 and TRBJ1-5, with D unresolved. The CDR3 has 13 residues. Trimming stripped 6 bases from V and 4 bases from J, with 10 bases between. In germline, CDR1 is SGHVS, CDR2 FQNEAQ. The CDR3 nucleotides read TGTGCCAGCAGTGTAGTAGAGAATCAGCCCCAGCATTTT. This encodes CASSVVENQPQHF. The variable domain in full, completed from reference TRBV7-8 and TRBJ1-5, reads GAGVSQSPRYKVAKRGQDVALRCDPISGHVSLFWYQQALGQGPEFLTYFQNEAQLDKSGLPSDRFFAERPEGSVSTLKIQRTQQEDSAVYLCASSVVENQPQHFGDGTRLSIL.

The rearrangement links TRBV27 to TRBJ2-1; 10 positions match TRBD2. The CDR3 is made up of 15 amino acids. Germline trimming cut 3 bases from V and 6 bases from J; bases unmatched to any gene: 5. In germline, CDR1 is MNHEY, CDR2 SMNVEV (reference sequence). The chain's CDR3 is CASSFVASGGNEQFF. The CDR3 bases are TGTGCCAGCAGTTTCGTGGCTAGCGGGGGCAATGAGCAGTTCTTC.

The chain is built from TRBV2 and TRBJ2-5; D remains unclear. The DNA end favors TRBJ2-7, so the J call may be wrong. This CDR3 spans 15 amino acids. Germline CDR1 and CDR2: SNHLY and FYNNEI. DNA for the CDR3: TGTGCCAGCAGTGAAGCGCCCAGCCTAGCCTACGAGCAGTACTTC. As protein: CASSEAPSLAYEQYF.

The sample holds one count of this clone. This chain connects TRBV6-5 to TRBJ1-1; D not certain. The CDR3 runs to 15 residues. Germline lookup yields CDR1 MNHEY and CDR2 SVGAGI. The V end lost 2 bases, the J end lost 1 base, and 11 bases lay between the germline ends. The CDR3: CASSYLREQNTEAFF. The DNA of the CDR3 is TGTGCCAGCAGTTACCTCCGGGAACAGAACACTGAAGCTTTCTTT.

V is TRBV7-3 and J is TRBJ2-2, with TRBD1 matching over 7 bases. Trimming removed 4 bases from V and 1 base from J; junction bases left unmatched: 0. Germline V gene lookup returns CDR1 SGHTA and CDR2 FQGTGA. This CDR3 contains 14 residues. CDR3 coding DNA: TGTGCCAGCAGCTGGGACAGGAACACCGGGGAGCTGTTTTTT. Its protein is CASSWDRNTGELFF.

CDR3 sequence (DNA): TGCGCCAGCAGCCAGGGCCCGGGGGGCGCAGACACTGAAGCTTTCTTT. Protein sequence: CASSQGPGGADTEAFF. The genes are TRBV4-1 and TRBJ1-1; perhaps TRBD1 as D (6 bases). The CDR3 is 16 residues long. Trimming took 3 bases from V and 3 from J, leaving 17 bases between them. CDR1 and CDR2 from the germline V gene are MGHRA and YSYEKL.

The rearrangement joins TRBV6-1 to TRBJ2-2, with TRBD1 identical over 7 bases. There are 17 residues in the CDR3. V lost 1 base to trimming and J lost 6 bases; unmatched junction nucleotides: 11. In germline, CDR1 is MNHNS, CDR2 SASEGT. Here the CDR3 DNA reads TGTGCCAGCAGTGAAGTCAAAGTGACAGGGACCCCCGGGGAGCTGTTTTTT. Protein product: CASSEVKVTGTPGELFF.

The chain recombines TRBV9 with TRBJ2-5, with 10 bases that match TRBD2. Germline V gives CDR1 SGDLS, CDR2 YYNGEE. The ends lost 0 bases at V and 3 bases at J; junction bases unmatched: 2. The CDR3 sequence is 15 residues long. The CDR3 bases are TGTGCCAGCAGCGTAGACGGACTAGCGGAAGAGACCCAGTACTTC. It is translated as CASSVDGLAEETQYF.

The CDR3 protein is CASSPGLAGGDEQFF. The DNA for the CDR3 is TGTGCCAGCAGCCCCGGACTAGCGGGGGGAGATGAGCAGTTCTTC. The rearrangement links TRBV7-9 to TRBJ2-1; 14 bases match TRBD2. Germline lookup yields CDR1 SEHNR and CDR2 FQNEAQ (reference sequence). The CDR3 consists of 15 residues. V shed 5 bases, J shed 8 bases, and the junction held 5 bases outside the gene matches.

The chain has TRBV7-3 and TRBJ2-1, with TRBD2 matching 8 bases. This CDR3 comprises 15 residues. Per germline, CDR1 SGHTA and CDR2 FQGTGA. Trimming cost V 1 base and J 2 bases; bases outside gene matches: 1. This chain's CDR3 is CASSLSGGPYNEQFF. The CDR3 DNA is TGTGCCAGCAGCTTAAGCGGGGGGCCCTACAATGAGCAGTTCTTC.

The genes are TRBV9 and TRBJ2-7; 12 nucleotides align to TRBD2. Looked up from germline, CDR1 is SGDLS and CDR2 is YYNGEE. The CDR3 length is 17 residues. After removal of 4 bases from V and 0 bases from J, the junction contained 8 bases not matched to a gene. The DNA for the CDR3 is TGTGCCAGCAGCAATCCTAGCGGGGGGGAAAGCTCCTACGAGCAGTACTTC. Translating gives CASSNPSGGESSYEQYF. Full variable domain (remainder filled in from reference TRBV9 and TRBJ2-7): DSGVTQTPKHLITATGQRVTLRCSPRSGDLSVYWYQQSLDQGLQFLIQYYNGEERAKGNILERFSAQQFPDLHSELNLSSLELGDSALYFCASSNPSGGESSYEQYFGPGTRLTVT.

The chain has TRBV18 and TRBJ2-5; D is possibly TRBD1 (5 bases). The DNA end is more similar to TRBJ2-7, so the J call may be wrong. Germline assignment: CDR1 KGHSH and CDR2 LQKENI. CDR3 size: 13 residues. The DNA for the CDR3 is TGTGCCAGCTCACCAGACAGCTCCTACGAGCAGTACTTC. It codes for CASSPDSSYEQYF.

V usage is TRBV9 and J usage is TRBJ1-1; 7 nucleotides agree with TRBD1. Germline CDR1 SGDLS, CDR2 YYNGEE. The V segment lost 4 bases and the J segment 4 bases; nucleotides outside the gene matches: 10. CDR3 length equals 15 residues. CDR3 region: CASSPQDRTLTEAFF. The CDR3 DNA is TGTGCCAGCAGCCCCCAGGACAGGACCCTCACTGAAGCTTTCTTT. The full variable domain, in which reference TRBV9 and TRBJ1-1 provide the parts outside the CDR3, is DSGVTQTPKHLITATGQRVTLRCSPRSGDLSVYWYQQSLDQGLQFLIQYYNGEERAKGNILERFSAQQFPDLHSELNLSSLELGDSALYFCASSPQDRTLTEAFFGQGTRLTVV.